The sequence of this TCR beta chain was determined in a study of Tregs in tolerant kidney transplant recipients. Study in general: The nonmyeloablative bone marrow transplants came from related graft donors, with transient mixed chimerism. Study results and caveats: Antigen-driven expansion was suggested because donor-specific Tregs expanded more than all Tregs in tolerant patients.

About this clone: Its target is not known. The CDR3 extends 3 residues past the end of the read, so its final part is completed from the germline J gene.

Unstimulated Tregs (CD4+CD25+CD127-) and CD4+CD25- non-Tregs were sorted from PBMCs. Produced via immunoSEQ multiplex PCR; TCRdb's table is partial and in-frame only. The record lists approximately 52,000 clones, of which the ten most abundant hold roughly 0.85%. Germline CDR1 and CDR2: SGHRS and YFSETQ. After removal of 1 base from V and 4 bases from J, the junction contained 6 bases not matched to a gene. The CDR3 loop spans 15 amino acids. Source: CD4+ T cells from blood, taken before the transplant. The clonotype comes from a human donor who received a combined kidney and bone marrow transplant. The chain couples TRBV5-1 to TRBJ1-2, with TRBD1 matching 8 bases. The CDR3 bases that were read are TGCGCCAGCAGCTTGATAACAGGGGGAACCTATGGC. Protein product: CASSLITGGTYG. The whole CDR3 protein is CASSLITGGTYGYTF. Full variable domain (remainder filled in from reference TRBV5-1 and TRBJ1-2): KAGVTQTPRYLIKTRGQQVTLSCSPISGHRSVSWYQQTPGQGLQFLFEYFSETQRNKGNFPGRFSGRQFSNSRSEMNVSTLELGDSALYLCASSLITGGTYGYTFGSGTRLTVV.